The rows below give T cell receptor beta chains drawn from one sample of a study of T cell repertoires in cytomegalovirus infection. TCRdb re-called the reads through MiXCR, storing one row per CDR3 protein. The repertoire holds 550,000 to 850,000 distinct CDR3 sequences, around 35% seen once, with about 20% in the top ten. Antigen specificity for these receptors is unknown. The sample consisted of cultured PBMCs, taken from culture after CMV antigen stimulation. All receptors derive from a human donor in good health (CMV status not recorded). Some clones in this sample may be carry-over from other donors' samples. CDR3s include the opening cysteine and the closing phenylalanine or tryptophan. The D gene is left open where the match is weak. Some rows have no size entry. The others give once, few or many, or a class for an expanded clone.

TRBJ2-1,TRBV20-1,.,.,TGCAGTGCAAGACAGGCCCCAGGGATCTACAATGAGCAGTTCTTC,CSARQAPGIYNEQFF
TRBJ2-1,TRBV7-2,TRBD2,many,TGTGCCAGCAGCTTTTATGGCGGGAGGATCGATGAGCAGTTCTTC,CASSFYGGRIDEQFF
TRBJ2-1,TRBV7-6,TRBD1,few,TGTGCCAGCAGCTTAGGGACAGGGGGCTCCTACAATGAGCAGTTCTTC,CASSLGTGGSYNEQFF
TRBJ1-2,TRBV7-2,.,many,TGTGCCAGCAGCTGGAAGGAAAACTATGGCTACACCTTC,CASSWKENYGYTF
TRBJ2-5,TRBV20-1,.,.,TGCAGTGCTAGATTGCCGTTGGGAGAGACCCAGTACTTC,CSARLPLGETQYF
TRBJ1-6,TRBV4-1,.,.,TGCGCCAGCAGCCAATGGCCTTCCTATAATTCACCCCTCCACTTT,CASSQWPSYNSPLHF
TRBJ2-5,TRBV27,.,few,TGTGCCAGCAGTCCACTACGTTGGGAGACCCAGTACTTC,CASSPLRWETQYF
TRBJ1-1,TRBV12-3/TRBV12-4,.,few,TGTGCCAGCAGTTTACAGGCGGGGACTGAAGCTTTCTTT,CASSLQAGTEAFF
TRBJ1-5,TRBV19,.,.,TGTGCCAGTAGTATAGTGAGGGGCGGCAATCAGCCCCAGCATTTT,CASSIVRGGNQPQHF
TRBJ2-4,TRBV6-2/TRBV6-3,.,.,TGTGCCAGCAGTTACCATAGAGCCAAAAACATTCAGTACTTC,CASSYHRAKNIQYF
TRBJ1-1,TRBV18,TRBD1,.,TGTGCCACCTCTGGACAGGGGAACACTGAAGCTTTCTTT,CATSGQGNTEAFF
TRBJ2-2,TRBV6-5,TRBD1,.,TGTGCCAGCAGCCGACAGGGAACCGGGGAGCTGTTTTTT,CASSRQGTGELFF
TRBJ2-4,TRBV7-2,.,few,TGTGCCAGCAGCTTAAGCGGCAACCACATTCAGTACTTC,CASSLSGNHIQYF
TRBJ1-1,TRBV11-1,.,.,TGTGCCAGCAGCTTAGATGGCGCAGGGTGGAGGACTGAAGCTTTCTTT,CASSLDGAGWRTEAFF
TRBJ1-5,TRBV7-2,.,many,TGTGCCAGCAGCTTAGACTATCAGCCCCAGCATTTT,CASSLDYQPQHF
TRBJ1-4,TRBV7-8,TRBD1,few,TGTGCCAGCAGCTTAGCCGGGACAGGGAATGAAAAACTGTTTTTT,CASSLAGTGNEKLFF
TRBJ1-2,TRBV2,TRBD1,.,TGTGCCAGCGCCTTGGGACAGGGCGGTGGCTACACCTTC,CASALGQGGGYTF
TRBJ2-1,TRBV6-8,.,.,TGTGCCAGCAGTTACTCGTTCAGCGGGTACAATGAGCAGTTCTTC,CASSYSFSGYNEQFF
TRBJ2-2,TRBV12-3/TRBV12-4,.,few,TGTGCCAGCAGGCGATCTTACACCGGGGAGCTGTTTTTT,CASRRSYTGELFF
TRBJ2-7,TRBV7-2,.,.,TGTGCCAGCAGCCGCGTCGGCGGGGCCTACGAGCAGTACTTC,CASSRVGGAYEQYF
TRBJ1-1,TRBV12-5,TRBD1,.,TGTGCTAGTGGTTTGGTCTTAACGGCGACAGGGTTGGCCACTGAAGCTTTCTTT,CASGLVLTATGLATEAFF
TRBJ2-3,TRBV28,.,.,TGTGCCAGCAATGTATACACAGATACGCAGTATTTT,CASNVYTDTQYF
TRBJ2-2,TRBV5-4,TRBD2,few,TGTGCCAGCAGCACAAGGCGCGGGGGAAGAACCGGGGAGCTGTTTTTT,CASSTRRGGRTGELFF
TRBJ1-1,TRBV19,TRBD1,few,TGTGCCAGTTACGACAGGGGGCGCGGGACTGAAGCTTTCTTT,CASYDRGRGTEAFF
TRBJ2-3,TRBV2,.,.,TGTGCCAGCAATTCCTGGGCCGTCACAGATACGCAGTATTTT,CASNSWAVTDTQYF
TRBJ2-7,TRBV27,TRBD2,few,TGTGCCAGCAGTTTAGGAGCGGGAGGCCCGCGGGGTTACGAGCAGTACTTC,CASSLGAGGPRGYEQYF
TRBJ2-4,TRBV6-6,.,.,TGTGCCAGCAGGAATCCGGGATTAGCCAAAAACATTCAGTACTTC,CASRNPGLAKNIQYF
TRBJ1-5,TRBV2,.,.,TGTGCCAGCAGTGAGGGCAGGGCTAGCAATCAGCCCCAGCATTTT,CASSEGRASNQPQHF
TRBJ1-2,TRBV6-1,.,.,TGTGCCAGCAGTGAAGCGAGAGGACTAGGGATCTTC,CASSEARGLGIF
TRBJ2-2,TRBV20-1,TRBD2,.,TGCAGTGCTAGGGTCCTAGCGGGAGTCGGGGAGCTGTTTTTT,CSARVLAGVGELFF
TRBJ2-1,TRBV7-4,TRBD2,few,TGTGCCAGCACTCGACTAGCGGCGAGCGGGGAGCAGTTCTTC,CASTRLAASGEQFF
TRBJ2-1,TRBV29-1,TRBD2,few,TGCAGCAAAGCGGGGGGGCCTGGTGAGCAGTTCTTC,CSKAGGPGEQFF
TRBJ2-1,TRBV6-1,.,.,TGTGCCAGCAGTGGGGCCAGGTATTTCGATGAGCAGTTCTTC,CASSGARYFDEQFF
TRBJ1-2,TRBV7-9,TRBD1,.,TGTGCCAGCAGCCCCACCCGTGACAGGGTGAACGACGGCTACACCTTC,CASSPTRDRVNDGYTF
TRBJ2-7,TRBV7-8,.,few,TGTGCCAGCGGCTACCGTGACGAGCAGTACTTC,CASGYRDEQYF
TRBJ2-3,TRBV5-6,TRBD2,.,TGTGCCAGCAGCGAAAGCCGACTAGCGGGGCGCACAGATACGCAGTATTTT,CASSESRLAGRTDTQYF
TRBJ1-1,TRBV7-2,.,.,TGTGCCAGCAGCTTGCATATGGATAACACTGAAGCTTTCTTT,CASSLHMDNTEAFF
TRBJ1-2,TRBV7-9,.,few,TGTGCCAGCAGCCCAGGACTGATCTATGGCTACACCTTC,CASSPGLIYGYTF
TRBJ1-1,TRBV12-3/TRBV12-4,.,many,TGTGCCAGCAGCCCTGACACCCGGGGGAGCACTGAAGCTTTCTTT,CASSPDTRGSTEAFF
TRBJ1-2,TRBV7-2,TRBD1,once,TGTGCCAGCAGCTTAGTAGGACAGGCTTTAGGCACCTTC,CASSLVGQALGTF
TRBJ2-5,TRBV7-6,.,few,TGTGCCAGCAGCTTACCCGGACGGGCGGAGACCCAGTACTTC,CASSLPGRAETQYF
TRBJ1-4,TRBV11-2,.,few,TGTGCCAGCAGCTTAGACCCCCGGGGTCCTGAAAAACTGTTTTTT,CASSLDPRGPEKLFF
TRBJ2-5,TRBV7-9,.,few,TGTGCCAGCAGCCATCCGGGACCTCAAGAGACCCAGTACTTC,CASSHPGPQETQYF
TRBJ2-1,TRBV12-3/TRBV12-4,TRBD2,.,TGTGCCAGCAGTACGGGGAACTTAGGACTAGCGGGGGGGCGAAATGAGCAGTTCTTC,CASSTGNLGLAGGRNEQFF
TRBJ2-7,TRBV6-2/TRBV6-3,TRBD2,.,TGTGCCAGCAGTTACTCCCGGACTAGCGGCTACGAGCAGTACTTC,CASSYSRTSGYEQYF
TRBJ2-2,TRBV6-5,.,.,TGTGCCAGCAGTTACTCTTCGGGACGGCTGAACACCGGGGAGCTGTTTTTT,CASSYSSGRLNTGELFF
TRBJ1-1,TRBV12-3/TRBV12-4,.,few,TGTGCCAGCAGATACAGGGTGAACACTGAAGCTTTCTTT,CASRYRVNTEAFF
TRBJ2-1,TRBV11-2,.,.,TGTGCCAGCAGCTGGGTGGGCGGAGGAACCTACAATGAGCAGTTCTTC,CASSWVGGGTYNEQFF
TRBJ2-2,TRBV7-8,TRBD1,few,TGTGCCAGCAACCACGCACAGCAAGGGGGCCGGACCGGGGAGCTGTTTTTT,CASNHAQQGGRTGELFF